Below are 27 T cell receptor beta chains sequenced from a single sample in a study of T cell repertoires in cytomegalovirus infection. These receptors are not linked to any known antigen. TCRdb called the reads again in MiXCR, with one record for every CDR3 protein. The sample lists about 920,000 distinct CDR3 sequences; about a third were seen once. This specimen was cultured CD8+ T cells from PBMCs, taken from culture after CMV antigen stimulation. The receptors stem from a human donor in good health (CMV status not recorded). Some clones in this sample may be carry-over from other donors' samples.

The chain employs TRBV20-1 and TRBJ1-1; D is perhaps TRBD1 (6 bases). Trimming cost V 3 bases and J 4 bases, with 12 bases left between them. This CDR3 region has 13 residues. Germline loops: CDR1 DFQATT, CDR2 SNEGSKA (reference sequence). The chain's CDR3 is CSARPRGSTEAFF. DNA of the CDR3: TGCAGTGCTAGGCCCAGGGGAAGCACTGAAGCTTTCTTT.

V is TRBV7-6 and J is TRBJ2-3, with 7 bases aligning to TRBD1. Losses at the gene ends were 4 bases for V and 1 base for J; bases not matched to a gene: 5. The CDR3 sequence is 15 residues long. Germline V gene sequence: CDR1 SGHVS, CDR2 FNYEAQ. CDR3 residues: CASSSRDSRTDTQYF. The CDR3 DNA follows: TGTGCCAGCAGCTCACGGGACAGCCGCACAGATACGCAGTATTTT.

This clonotype was found a few times. V is TRBV7-9 and J is TRBJ2-7, with D possibly being TRBD2 (6 bases). Germline CDR1 reads SEHNR; CDR2 reads FQNEAQ (reference sequence). The V end lost 1 base, the J end lost 3 bases, and 13 bases lay between the germline ends. CDR3 length: 15 residues. CDR3 coding DNA: TGTGCCAGCAGCTTAGGGCGTGGGGGGTTCTACGAGCAGTACGTC. It specifies CASSLGRGGFYEQYV.

This clonotype was observed a handful of times. V is TRBV20-1 and J is TRBJ1-1, with D possibly being TRBD1 (6 bases). V was pared by 6 bases and J by 0 bases, with 23 bases between. The length of the CDR3 is 17 residues. Germline-derived CDR1 and CDR2 are DFQATT and SNEGSKA (reference sequence). The CDR3 nucleotides read TGCAGTGCCAGTGTATTGAGGGGGAACGCTATGAACACTGAAGCTTTCTTT. Amino acid sequence: CSASVLRGNAMNTEAFF.

The rearrangement uses TRBV10-2 and TRBJ2-4; 12 bases line up with TRBD1. There are 16 residues in the CDR3. In germline, CDR1 is WSHSY, CDR2 SAAADI. V lost 8 bases and J lost 3; bases outside the gene matches: 8. In nucleotides, the CDR3 is TGCGCCAGCCGGGGACAGGGGGCTATCGGCAAAAACATTCAGTACTTC. Protein product: CASRGQGAIGKNIQYF.

The chain carries TRBV24-1 and TRBJ2-2; perhaps D is TRBD1 or TRBD2 (5 bases each). With 7 bases removed from V and 5 bases from J, the gap between germline ends came to 10 bases. Germline V lookup: CDR1 KGHDR, CDR2 SFDVKD. The CDR3 loop spans 13 amino acids. Written as DNA, the CDR3 is TGTGCCACCAGGGGGCCGGGAACCGGGGAGCTGTTTTTT. It yields the protein CATRGPGTGELFF.

This chain connects TRBV12-3 or TRBV12-4 to TRBJ2-3; the D gene is possibly TRBD2 (5 bases). Trimming cost V 6 bases and J 5 bases, with 15 bases left between them. There are 14 residues in the CDR3. DNA of the CDR3: TGTGCCAGCAGCAACACCCTCGGGGAAGATACGCAGTATTTT. Translation gives CASSNTLGEDTQYF.

The chain employs TRBV2 and TRBJ2-1; TRBD2 aligns across 8 bases. Germline V gene data show CDR1 as SNHLY and CDR2 as FYNNEI. There are 15 residues in the CDR3. V dropped 8 bases and J dropped 5; count of bases not matched to a gene: 11. In DNA form, the CDR3 reads TGTGCCAGCCTAATGGGACTAGGGGCTAACAATGAGCAGTTCTTC. The encoded protein is CASLMGLGANNEQFF. Full variable domain (missing parts from reference TRBV2 and TRBJ2-1): EPEVTQTPSHQVTQMGQEVILRCVPISNHLYFYWYRQILGQKVEFLVSFYNNEISEKSEIFDDQFSVERPDGSNFTLKIRSTKLEDSAMYFCASLMGLGANNEQFFGPGTRLTVL.

This clonotype was seen a handful of times. CDR3 region: CASSPWRSGPSYNEQFF. The CDR3 DNA reads TGTGCCAGCAGCCCCTGGAGGTCAGGCCCTTCCTACAATGAGCAGTTCTTC. The chain has TRBV11-1 and TRBJ2-1, with a weak D call TRBD2 (5 bases). With 5 bases removed from V and 1 base from J, the gap between germline ends came to 18 bases. CDR3 length: 17 residues. Germline CDR1 SGHAT, CDR2 FQDESV (reference sequence). Full variable domain (missing parts from reference TRBV11-1 and TRBJ2-1): EAEVAQSPRYKITEKSQAVAFWCDPISGHATLYWYRQILGQGPELLVQFQDESVVDDSQLPKDRFSAERLKGVDSTLKIQPAELGDSAMYLCASSPWRSGPSYNEQFFGPGTRLTVL.

V and J are TRBV19 and TRBJ1-2, with TRBD1 matching 9 bases. The CDR3 extends over 15 amino acids. Germline assignment: CDR1 LNHDA and CDR2 SQIVND (reference sequence). V shed 5 bases and J 2 bases; nucleotides not matched to a gene: 6. The CDR3: CASSPGTGPNYGYTF. DNA of the CDR3: TGTGCCAGTAGTCCCGGGACAGGGCCCAACTATGGCTACACCTTC.

The chain recombines TRBV20-1 with TRBJ2-1, with no clear D. The length of the CDR3 is 15 residues. Trimming shortened V by 1 base and J by 4 bases, and 14 bases separated the two germline ends. CDR1 and CDR2 from the germline V gene are DFQATT and SNEGSKA (reference sequence). CDR3 DNA sequence: TGCAGTGCTAGAGCAACTTCTAACGGTTACAATGAGCAGTTCTTC. Protein product: CSARATSNGYNEQFF.

V and J are TRBV4-1 and TRBJ2-3; 7 positions match TRBD2. After removal of 0 bases from V and 4 bases from J, the junction contained 10 bases not matched to a gene. CDR3 length: 17 amino acids. Germline loops: CDR1 MGHRA, CDR2 YSYEKL. This chain's CDR3 is CASSQDSDPGGADTQYF. The CDR3 bases are TGCGCCAGCAGCCAAGATTCGGACCCGGGGGGTGCAGATACGCAGTATTTT.

This clonotype was seen only a few times. V is TRBV12-3 or TRBV12-4 and J is TRBJ1-2; no clear D. CDR3 length: 15 amino acids. Trimming cost V 1 base and J 7 bases, with 16 bases left between them. In DNA form, the CDR3 reads TGTGCCAGCAGTTTAGGACCCTCCGTGGCTTCTGGCTACACCTTC. Amino acid sequence: CASSLGPSVASGYTF.

This chain uses TRBV6-5 with TRBJ1-2, with 7 bases aligning to TRBD1. Germline values: CDR1 MNHEY, CDR2 SVGAGI. The junction had 16 bases not matched to a gene; V was cut back by 6 bases and J by 0 bases. This CDR3 is built from 18 residues. CDR3 DNA sequence: TGTGCCAGCAGCGCAGCGGTCCTTAGGGGGCGGACTAACTATGGCTACACCTTC. This encodes CASSAAVLRGRTNYGYTF.

This clonotype was observed at least ten times. V is TRBV25-1 and J is TRBJ1-2; 8 positions match TRBD1. V trimming: 8 bases; J trimming: 4 bases; junction bases outside the gene matches: 12. The CDR3 has 15 amino acids. CDR1 is MGHDK and CDR2 is SYGVNS in the germline V gene. The CDR3 loop reads CASFGTTGVIYGYTF. The CDR3 coding sequence is TGTGCCAGCTTCGGAACGACAGGGGTAATCTATGGCTACACCTTC.

This chain connects TRBV12-3 or TRBV12-4 to TRBJ1-2; TRBD1 agrees at 9 bases. V trimming: 5 bases; J trimming: 7 bases; junction bases outside the gene matches: 8. The CDR3 sequence is 14 residues long. CDR3 in amino acids: CASSLGGQGSGYTF. In DNA form, the CDR3 reads TGTGCCAGCAGTCTGGGGGGACAGGGTAGTGGCTACACCTTC.

V gene TRBV19 combines with J gene TRBJ2-1; the match to TRBD1 covers 8 bases. After removal of 3 bases from V and 0 bases from J, the junction contained 4 bases not matched to a gene. This CDR3 has 16 residues. Germline V gives CDR1 LNHDA, CDR2 SQIVND (reference sequence). This chain's CDR3 is CASSITGGGSYNEQFF. CDR3 bases: TGTGCCAGTAGTATTACAGGGGGAGGCTCCTACAATGAGCAGTTCTTC.

A few counts support this clonotype. The chain recombines TRBV14 with TRBJ1-2, with D unclear. The germline V gene has CDR1 SGHDN and CDR2 FVKESK. V was trimmed by 2 bases and J by 2 bases, leaving 6 bases between them. The CDR3 is made up of 13 amino acids. CDR3 amino acids: CASSQPKNYGYTF. The CDR3 coding sequence is TGTGCCAGCAGCCAACCCAAAAACTATGGCTACACCTTC.

The CDR3 bases are TGTGCCAGCCGGCAGTTCCGGGGGACGGATGGCTACACCTTC. This translates into CASRQFRGTDGYTF. The J gene is TRBJ1-2, the V gene TRBV28; maybe TRBD1 (5 bases). Trimming shortened V by 8 bases and J by 6 bases, and 19 bases separated the two germline ends. Germline-derived CDR1 and CDR2 are MDHEN and SYDVKM. CDR3 length: 14 amino acids.

This clonotype was seen more than once but under ten times. The J gene is TRBJ2-6, the V gene TRBV19; D is uncertain. The germline V gene has CDR1 LNHDA and CDR2 SQIVND (reference sequence). V was pared by 1 base and J by 5 bases, with 6 bases between. CDR3 length equals 14 residues. The chain's CDR3 is CASSIVYRANVLTF. Here the CDR3 DNA reads TGTGCCAGTAGTATAGTGTACCGGGCCAACGTCCTGACTTTC.

The chain is built from TRBV27 and TRBJ2-1; D is possibly TRBD1 or TRBD2 (6 bases each). Between the trimmed V and J ends, which lost 6 bases and 7 bases, there was a span of 22 bases. This CDR3 has 16 amino acids. The V gene's germline CDR1 is MNHEY and CDR2 SMNVEV (reference sequence). CDR3 nucleotides: TGTGCCAGCAGCCATCGACAGGAGGGCTTTACGAATGAGCAGTTCTTC. Protein product: CASSHRQEGFTNEQFF.

This clonotype was seen a handful of times. This chain connects TRBV11-2 to TRBJ2-5; D remains unclear. This CDR3 is 14 amino acids long. Germline V gene lookup returns CDR1 SGHAT and CDR2 FQNNGV. V lost 1 base and J lost 2, with 8 bases in between. This CDR3 is CASSLVYYQETQYF. The CDR3 DNA reads TGTGCCAGCAGCTTAGTCTATTATCAAGAGACCCAGTACTTC.

The J gene is TRBJ2-2, the V gene TRBV2, with D maybe TRBD2 (5 bases). This CDR3 has 13 amino acids. V was cut by 0 bases and J by 7 bases, with 6 bases left in between. Germline V lookup: CDR1 SNHLY, CDR2 FYNNEI. Here the CDR3 reads CASSEAEGGELFF. The CDR3 region has the DNA TGTGCCAGCAGTGAAGCCGAGGGCGGGGAGCTGTTTTTT.

This clonotype was counted a few times. V gene TRBV29-1 combines with J gene TRBJ1-1; possibly TRBD1 for D (6 bases). The germline V gene encodes CDR1 SQVTM and CDR2 ANQGSEA. V lost 0 bases, J lost 1 base, and 12 bases lay in between. CDR3 size: 15 residues. The CDR3 region has the DNA TGCAGCGTTGAAGATAGGGGGGGGACGAACACTGAAGCTTTCTTT. Amino acid sequence: CSVEDRGGTNTEAFF.

This clonotype was counted a few times. The chain links TRBV5-4 to TRBJ1-4; 8 bases map to TRBD1. This CDR3 has 15 residues. Germline V lookup: CDR1 SGHNT, CDR2 YYREEE (reference sequence). After removal of 3 bases from V and 10 bases from J, the junction contained 11 bases not matched to a gene. The CDR3 nucleotides are TGTGCCAGCAGCTCTCCGGGACAGGACTTTGGAAAACTGTTTTTT. Translation gives CASSSPGQDFGKLFF.

The chain couples TRBV6-1 to TRBJ2-5, with D possibly TRBD2 on 7 matching bases. The germline gives CDR1 MNHNS, CDR2 SASEGT. This CDR3 is built from 13 residues. V was shortened by 5 bases and J by 10 bases, with 17 bases between the two germline ends. The CDR3 bases are TGTGCCAGCAGTCGACTAGAGGGGGAGGGCCAGTACTTC. Protein sequence: CASSRLEGEGQYF.

The V and J genes are TRBV27 and TRBJ2-7; D remains ambiguous. V was pared by 9 bases and J by 1 base, with 10 bases between. Germline CDR1 MNHEY, CDR2 SMNVEV (reference sequence). The CDR3 sequence is 12 residues long. CDR3 region: CAREQMSYEQYV. The CDR3 DNA reads TGTGCCAGGGAACAGATGTCCTACGAGCAGTACGTC.